These 30 T cell receptor beta chains share one sample of origin, sequenced in a study of T cell changes during pregnancy in multiple sclerosis. Data came from immunoSEQ multiplex PCR; TCRdb stores just in-frame clones and leaves some out. The sample lists about 93,000 clones; around 91% were seen once. Specimen: peripheral blood, collected after pregnancy. These TCRs come from a female donor in good health, enrolled as a control in a pregnancy study.

V usage is TRBV7-3 and J usage is TRBJ2-3; D possibly corresponds to TRBD2 (6 bases). V lost 0 bases and J 0 bases, leaving 10 bases between the germline ends. The CDR3 contains 16 residues. Germline assignment: CDR1 SGHTA and CDR2 FQGTGA. The CDR3 here is CASSLTGLGSTDTQYF. The CDR3 DNA reads as TGTGCCAGCAGCTTAACGGGACTGGGTAGCACAGATACGCAGTATTTT.

This clone was detected a few times. The J gene is TRBJ1-1, the V gene TRBV30, with 8 bases lining up with TRBD1. Trimming at V came to 0 bases and at J to 3 bases, leaving 3 bases not matched to a gene. Germline V gives CDR1 GTSNPN, CDR2 SVGIG (reference sequence). The CDR3 contains 14 residues. The CDR3 reads CAWSVGRGHTEAFF. CDR3 in DNA: TGTGCCTGGAGTGTAGGCAGGGGGCACACTGAAGCTTTCTTT. Filled out from reference TRBV30 and TRBJ1-1, the complete variable domain reads SQTIHQWPATLVQPVGSPLSLECTVEGTSNPNLYWYRQAAGRGLQLLFYSVGIGQISSEVPQNLSASRPQDRQFILSSKKLLLSDSGFYLCAWSVGRGHTEAFFGQGTRLTVV.

The chain uses TRBV15 and TRBJ2-6; 7 bases agree with TRBD1. The CDR3 sequence is 16 residues long. The V and J ends lost 7 bases and 0 bases, in that order; junction bases with no gene match: 6. Germline V gene lookup returns CDR1 LNHNV and CDR2 YYDKDF (reference sequence). For the CDR3, the DNA is TGTGCCACCAACCCGGGACAGAGCTCTGGGGCCAACGTCCTGACTTTC. It translates to CATNPGQSSGANVLTF.

The V call is TRBV28, the J call TRBJ1-1; D is unclear. Trimming removed 7 bases from V and 1 base from J, with 4 bases in between. CDR1 MDHEN and CDR2 SYDVKM come from the germline V gene. The CDR3 totals 11 residues. The CDR3 nucleotides are TGTGCCAGCACAGAGAACACTGAAGCTTTCTTT. This translates into CASTENTEAFF.

The rearrangement uses TRBV4-2 and TRBJ1-4; 7 bases line up with TRBD1. V trimming: 0 bases; J trimming: 8 bases; junction bases outside the gene matches: 6. The CDR3 has 15 amino acids. Per germline, CDR1 LGHNA and CDR2 YNFKEQ. In DNA form, the CDR3 reads TGTGCCAGCAGCCAAGATAAGGCAGGGGGAGAAAAACTGTTTTTT. Encoded protein: CASSQDKAGGEKLFF.

This rearrangement joins TRBV18 to TRBJ2-2, with 7 bases aligning to TRBD1. The germline V gene encodes CDR1 KGHSH and CDR2 LQKENI. V was pared by 2 bases and J by 1 base, with 10 bases of the junction left unmatched. CDR3 size: 18 residues. CDR3 coding DNA: TGTGCCAGCTCACCAAGACAGGGTGGGAGACTGAACACCGGGGAGCTGTTTTTT. This sequence encodes CASSPRQGGRLNTGELFF.

The chain couples TRBV9 to TRBJ1-2, with D perhaps TRBD1 (5 bases). V was trimmed by 7 bases and J by 7 bases, leaving 17 bases between them. This CDR3 has 13 amino acids. Germline CDR1 reads SGDLS; CDR2 reads YYNGEE. The CDR3 here is CASRPGGGGGYTF. In nucleotides, the CDR3 is TGTGCCAGCCGCCCGGGGGGTGGGGGTGGCTACACCTTC.

The chain uses TRBV6-5 and TRBJ1-5; possibly TRBD1 for D (5 bases). CDR1 and CDR2 (germline): MNHEY, SVGAGI. Trimming left V 8 bases short and J 11 bases short, with 19 bases between. This CDR3 has 13 amino acids. The CDR3 spells CASRGARREAQHF. The CDR3 coding sequence is TGTGCCAGCCGCGGGGCCCGGCGGGAAGCCCAGCATTTT.

The V call is TRBV6-1, the J call TRBJ2-1; 7 bases fit TRBD2. Germline CDR1 MNHNS, CDR2 SASEGT. The length of the CDR3 is 17 residues. V shed 4 bases and J 7 bases; nucleotides not matched to a gene: 16. The CDR3 reads CASSGGAGPPQSNEQFF. Here the CDR3 DNA reads TGTGCCAGCAGTGGGGGAGCGGGGCCCCCCCAATCAAATGAGCAGTTCTTC.

The V gene is TRBV20-1, the J gene TRBJ1-2; D remains ambiguous. The CDR3 has 11 amino acids. The germline V gene encodes CDR1 DFQATT and CDR2 SNEGSKA (reference sequence). Trimming removed 3 bases from V and 6 bases from J, with 8 bases in between. The CDR3: CSASRGDGYTF. In DNA, the CDR3 is TGCAGTGCTAGTCGCGGGGATGGCTACACCTTC.

V gene TRBV14 combines with J gene TRBJ1-3; 7 bases map to TRBD1. After removal of 4 bases from V and 4 bases from J, the junction contained 4 bases not matched to a gene. Germline V gene sequence: CDR1 SGHDN, CDR2 FVKESK. This CDR3 is built from 14 residues. The CDR3: CASSRGTAGNTIYF. Written as DNA, the CDR3 is TGTGCCAGCAGCCGTGGGACAGCCGGAAACACCATATATTTT.

The V and J genes are TRBV11-2 and TRBJ2-2; tentative D call: TRBD1 (6 bases). From germline, CDR1 is SGHAT and CDR2 FQNNGV. Trimming shortened V by 3 bases and J by 1 base, and 6 bases separated the two germline ends. The CDR3 contains 14 residues. As DNA, the CDR3 is TGTGCCAGCAGCTTGGACAGGAACACCGGGGAGCTGTTTTTT. Protein sequence: CASSLDRNTGELFF.

The gene calls are TRBV4-3 and TRBJ2-1, with D uncertain. CDR3 length: 13 residues. Trimming pared 2 bases from V and 15 bases from J, leaving 17 bases between. Germline V gives CDR1 LGHNA, CDR2 YSLEER. CDR3 bases: TGCGCCAGCAGCCAACTACTAAGAAAACCTTCGTTCTTC. Translation: CASSQLLRKPSFF.

This clone was seen once. The V call is TRBV5-6, the J call TRBJ1-4, with 9 bases fitting TRBD1. J gave up 8 bases and V 0 bases, and 8 bases lay outside the gene matches. Per the germline V gene, CDR1 is SGHDT and CDR2 is YYEEEE. CDR3 length: 16 amino acids. DNA for the CDR3: TGTGCCAGCAGCTTGGTGACAGGGGGAGTATACGAAAAACTGTTTTTT. This sequence encodes CASSLVTGGVYEKLFF.

The rearrangement links TRBV7-3 to TRBJ2-2; D unresolved. Trimming removed 2 bases at V and 3 bases at J, with 7 bases between. CDR3 length equals 14 residues. CDR1 and CDR2 (germline): SGHTA, FQGTGA. The DNA for the CDR3 is TGTGCCAGCAGCTTAGCCGGGTACACCGGGGAGCTGTTTTTT. This translates into CASSLAGYTGELFF.

Worth noting for this clone: One end of the junction is discordant with germline, which a read error may explain. The rearrangement uses TRBV6-5 and TRBJ2-5, with TRBD1 matching over 7 bases. CDR3 length equals 11 residues. CDR1 and CDR2 (germline): MNHEY, SVGAGI. CDR3 region: CASRRNRGHHF. DNA for the CDR3: TGTGCCAGCAGGAGGAACAGGGGTCACCACTTC.

The CDR3 sequence: CASSLPFSTGTHSGANVLTF. CDR3 bases: TGTGCCAGCAGTTTACCCTTTTCGACAGGGACTCACTCTGGGGCCAACGTCCTGACTTTC. The J gene is TRBJ2-6, the V gene TRBV28; TRBD1 is a possible D gene (7 bases). Germline V gene data show CDR1 as MDHEN and CDR2 as SYDVKM. The CDR3 runs to 20 residues. The ends were cut back, 2 bases at V and 0 bases at J, with 20 bases in the middle.

This clone was detected only once. The V and J genes are TRBV19 and TRBJ2-3, with TRBD2 matching 14 bases. CDR1 LNHDA and CDR2 SQIVND come from the germline V gene (reference sequence). The CDR3 totals 16 residues. V shed 5 bases, J shed 7 bases, and the junction held 8 bases outside the gene matches. CDR3 protein: CASSSRTSGGYNTQYF. The CDR3 nucleotides read TGTGCCAGTAGTTCGAGGACTAGCGGGGGGTACAATACGCAGTATTTT.

V usage is TRBV5-1 and J usage is TRBJ2-7; TRBD1 aligns across 7 bases. Germline trimming cut 2 bases from V and 6 bases from J; bases unmatched to any gene: 8. The germline gives CDR1 SGHRS, CDR2 YFSETQ. The CDR3 contains 14 residues. The CDR3 region has the DNA TGCGCCAGCAGCTTTCACAGGGGAGAGGTCGAGCAGTACTTC. Protein product: CASSFHRGEVEQYF.

The J gene is TRBJ1-6, the V gene TRBV18; 7 nucleotides agree with TRBD1. CDR3 length equals 16 residues. V was clipped by 6 bases and J by 5 bases; unmatched bases: 10. Per the germline V gene, CDR1 is KGHSH and CDR2 is LQKENI. In DNA, the CDR3 is TGTGCCAGCTCCCACAGGGCTACAGGGGATAATTCACCCCTCCACTTT. Translating it yields CASSHRATGDNSPLHF.

The J gene is TRBJ2-3, the V gene TRBV6-6, with 7 bases identical to TRBD2. Germline assignment: CDR1 MNHNY and CDR2 SVGAGI (reference sequence). V shed 11 bases, J shed 2 bases, and the junction held 4 bases outside the gene matches. The CDR3 has 12 residues. Written as DNA, the CDR3 is TGTGCCGGACGGGGGGACACAGATACGCAGTATTTT. As protein: CAGRGDTDTQYF.

The V call is TRBV4-1, the J call TRBJ2-1; possibly TRBD2 for D (5 bases). The CDR3 runs to 14 residues. The V end was cut by 3 bases, the J end by 2 bases, with 8 bases between. CDR1 is MGHRA, CDR2 YSYEKL, per germline. The CDR3 nucleotides are TGCGCCAGCAGCCAGGTACTAGCCTACAATGAGCAGTTCTTC. Translating it yields CASSQVLAYNEQFF.

The chain recombines TRBV4-3 with TRBJ1-3; tentative D call: TRBD1 (5 bases). Trimming pared 2 bases from V and 8 bases from J, leaving 19 bases between. CDR1 is LGHNA and CDR2 is YSLEER in the germline V gene. This CDR3 comprises 16 residues. The CDR3 nucleotides are TGCGCCAGCAGCCAAAGTGACAGTGTCCCTCGGTACACCATATATTTT. Amino acids: CASSQSDSVPRYTIYF.

The rearrangement links TRBV21-1 to TRBJ1-5; the table gives TRBD1 as D, unverified against the DNA. TRBV21-1 constitutes a pseudogene. The CDR3 runs 17 residues. The CDR3 nucleotides are TGTGCCAGCACCTCTCGAGACAGAACCTCCAGCAATCAGCCCCAGCATTTT. Translating it yields CASTSRDRTSSNQPQHF.

The rearrangement joins TRBV5-1 to TRBJ2-3; D gene unclear. Per germline, CDR1 SGHRS and CDR2 YFSETQ. The CDR3 is made up of 12 amino acids. V was clipped by 3 bases and J by 2 bases, with 4 bases between them. The CDR3 here is CASSWATDTQYF. The CDR3 nucleotides are TGCGCCAGCAGCTGGGCCACAGATACGCAGTATTTT.

V gene TRBV6-5 combines with J gene TRBJ1-2; tentative D call: TRBD1 (5 bases). Germline V gene lookup returns CDR1 MNHEY and CDR2 SVGAGI. This CDR3 comprises 15 residues. V was trimmed by 4 bases and J by 0 bases, leaving 12 bases between them. The CDR3 region has the DNA TGTGCCAGCAGTTCAACGACAGCCCCTAACTATGGCTACACCTTC. Its translation: CASSSTTAPNYGYTF.

The chain recombines TRBV7-9 with TRBJ2-1, with D possibly TRBD2 on 5 matching bases. Germline V lookup: CDR1 SEHNR, CDR2 FQNEAQ (reference sequence). There are 15 residues in the CDR3. V lost 2 bases and J 2 bases, leaving 10 bases between the germline ends. CDR3 in amino acids: CASSLTGVTYNEQFF. CDR3 nucleotide sequence: TGTGCCAGCAGCTTAACCGGGGTCACCTACAATGAGCAGTTCTTC.

On this clone: Within the sample, other DNA sequences also encode this same CDR3. This chain connects TRBV7-2 to TRBJ2-1, with D perhaps matching TRBD1 (6 bases). The V end lost 5 bases, the J end lost 6 bases, and 14 bases lay between the germline ends. Germline V CDR1 and CDR2: SGHTA, FQGNSA. CDR3 length: 14 residues. The CDR3 here is CASSPPPQGNEQFF. DNA for the CDR3: TGTGCCAGCAGCCCACCCCCACAGGGCAATGAGCAGTTCTTC.

This clone occurred a few times. The rearrangement joins TRBV19 to TRBJ1-1; a weak D match, TRBD1 (6 bases). The germline V gene encodes CDR1 LNHDA and CDR2 SQIVND (reference sequence). This CDR3 comprises 15 residues. Deletions cut 7 bases from V and 3 bases from J, with 18 bases between. In DNA, the CDR3 is TGTGCCAGTATTAATTATGGGGACATCCACACTGAAGCTTTCTTT. Protein sequence: CASINYGDIHTEAFF.

This sequence joins TRBV28 and TRBJ2-3; maybe TRBD2 (6 bases). Trimming left V 5 bases short and J 3 bases short, with 18 bases between. The CDR3 has 16 residues. Germline CDR1 is MDHEN and CDR2 is SYDVKM. The CDR3 DNA is TGTGCCAGCAGTCCCTTCCGGCGGGGTGGAACAGATACGCAGTATTTT. It codes for CASSPFRRGGTDTQYF.